This TCR beta chain derives from a study of T cells after yellow fever vaccination. Study findings and constraints: One caveat is that FACS-sorted repertoires could contain abundant clonotypes contaminating from the bulk population. Reappearance after the booster was observed for most primary-vaccination clones (96% CD4, over 70% CD8).

Template switching with 5'RACE generated the TCR cDNA and added a universal primer site and UMIs. TCRdb re-analysed the 5' RACE reads in MiXCR, keeping a single row per CDR3 protein. Among approximately 120,000 distinct CDR3 sequences listed, approximately 9% were seen once. Germline V lookup: CDR1 MGHRA, CDR2 YSYEKL. The V end was cut by 5 bases, the J end by 6 bases, with 16 bases between. This CDR3 region has 14 residues. On this clonotype itself: The antigen remains undetermined.

This clonotype was obtained from a man younger than 30 who received the YFV17D yellow fever vaccine. This rearrangement joins TRBV4-1 to TRBJ1-2; no definite D call. This specimen was CD8+ T cells sorted from PBMCs, taken on the day of the yellow fever booster vaccination. CDR3 loop: CASSSRHHPDGYTF. The CDR3, as DNA: TGCGCCAGCAGCTCCCGACACCATCCTGATGGCTACACCTTC.